The clone carrying this TCR beta chain was counted ten times or more. Its specificity is not known. The entry originates in a study of neurological immune-mediated disorders. Findings and caveats of the study: None of the CDR3 amino acid sequences in expanded clones turned up in more than one subject, which points to private repertoires in all groups.

Libraries used 2 million unsorted PBMCs kept frozen in RNAlater. cDNA synthesis was performed by 5'RACE with 10-nucleotide random UMIs. Sequencing runs each yielded over 180 million TCR-beta sequences from 15-18 subjects. TCRdb processed the 5' RACE reads anew with MiXCR; each CDR3 protein has one entry. This sample has more than 40,000 distinct CDR3 sequences, with 2.5% to 3.5% found just once. Sequenced: PBMCs. This sequence originates from a woman aged 45-59 years with multiple sclerosis.

CDR3 coding DNA: TGTGCCAGCAGCAGACAGGGAGTAGCTAGCACAGATACGCAGTATTTT. Encoded protein: CASSRQGVASTDTQYF. The chain uses TRBV7-2 and TRBJ2-3, with 7 nucleotides matching TRBD1. J was trimmed by 0 bases and V by 5 bases; bases with no gene match: 8. This CDR3 spans 16 amino acids. The germline V gene has CDR1 SGHTA and CDR2 FQGNSA.